Below, one T cell receptor (beta chain) is given with its context. Its cognate antigen is unknown. This specimen comes from a study of T cell responses to AZD1222 COVID-19 vaccine. As for the study in general: Combined were second doses at about 4 or about 12 weeks.

Sequencing was performed with immunoSEQ multiplex PCR; in TCRdb, only in-frame clones are kept and a portion is missing. Here the sample spans about 130,000 clones, 90% being singletons. Study observations and caveats: AZD1222 recipients seropositive at baseline numbered only six. Repertoires were obtained solely post-peak T cell response.

Germline CDR1 LNHNV, CDR2 YYDKDF (reference sequence). This CDR3 spans 16 amino acids. V gave up 0 bases and J gave up 1 base, with 13 bases separating them. This sequence was found in an adult in good health. The chain links TRBV15 to TRBJ2-7, with D unresolved. The sample here was peripheral blood, taken on day 0 of AZD1222 vaccination. DNA of the CDR3: TGTGCCACCAGCAGAGATCTCGGCAGCTCATCCTACGAGCAGTACTTC. Its translation is CATSRDLGSSSYEQYF. Full variable domain (missing parts from reference TRBV15 and TRBJ2-7): DAMVIQNPRYQVTQFGKPVTLSCSQTLNHNVMYWYQQKSSQAPKLLFHYYDKDFNNEADTPDNFQSRRPNTSFCFLDIRSPGLGDTAMYLCATSRDLGSSSYEQYFGPGTRLTVT.